These 27 T cell receptor beta chains came from one sample sequenced in a study of cytomegalovirus exposure and HLA in healthy donors. The PCR contained 60 Vbeta and 13 Jbeta primers. Produced via immunoSEQ multiplex PCR; TCRdb's table is partial and in-frame only. The sample records about 88,000 clones, just under 70% being singletons. What was sequenced was PBMCs. Source of these receptors: a man aged 45-65 years in good health and CMV-seronegative.

The chain links TRBV5-1 to TRBJ2-5; a weak D match, TRBD2 (5 bases). This CDR3 comprises 14 residues. V was cut by 4 bases and J by 2 bases, with 12 bases left in between. Germline V gene sequence: CDR1 SGHRS, CDR2 YFSETQ. As DNA, the CDR3 is TGCGCCAGCAGCCGGGTCCTAGCACAAGAGACCCAGTACTTC. Its translation is CASSRVLAQETQYF.

This clone was found a few times. V is TRBV5-6 and J is TRBJ1-1; the D gene is possibly TRBD1 (6 bases). CDR1 and CDR2 (germline): SGHDT, YYEEEE. V gave up 4 bases and J gave up 5 bases, with 12 bases separating them. There are 13 residues in the CDR3. The CDR3 region is CASSRTGYTEAFF. DNA for the CDR3: TGTGCCAGCAGCCGCACAGGGTATACTGAAGCTTTCTTT.

The sample holds one count of this clone. The V call is TRBV5-8, the J call TRBJ2-7; weak D call: TRBD2 (5 bases). V was clipped by 2 bases and J by 0 bases, with 9 bases between them. The CDR3 sequence is 14 residues long. Germline V lookup: CDR1 SGHTS, CDR2 YDEGEE. Written as DNA, the CDR3 is TGTGCCAGCAGCTTCGGCGAGGGCTCCTACGAGCAGTACTTC. This sequence encodes CASSFGEGSYEQYF.

The rearrangement joins TRBV6-5 to TRBJ1-1; TRBD1 aligns across 7 bases. Germline CDR1 and CDR2: MNHEY and SVGAGI. This CDR3 region has 15 residues. V was pared by 4 bases and J by 1 base, with 6 bases of the junction left unmatched. The CDR3 loop reads CASSFQGVQNTEAFF. For the CDR3, the DNA is TGTGCCAGCAGTTTCCAGGGGGTCCAGAACACTGAAGCTTTCTTT.

The rearrangement uses TRBV27 and TRBJ2-7; 8 positions agree with TRBD2. Losses at the gene ends were 6 bases for V and 3 bases for J; bases not matched to a gene: 10. CDR3 length equals 15 residues. The germline V gene encodes CDR1 MNHEY and CDR2 SMNVEV (reference sequence). CDR3 loop: CASSNTGTRFYEQYV. The CDR3 coding sequence is TGTGCCAGCAGCAACACCGGGACTAGATTCTACGAGCAGTACGTC.

The rearrangement joins TRBV15 to TRBJ2-1; 8 positions match TRBD2. Trimming removed 2 bases from V and 10 bases from J; junction bases left unmatched: 10. The CDR3 totals 15 residues. Germline lookup yields CDR1 LNHNV and CDR2 YYDKDF (reference sequence). The CDR3 coding sequence is TGTGCCACCAGCAGAAATCGCGGGGGGCCGGAGGAGCAGTTCTTC. This gives the protein CATSRNRGGPEEQFF.

The chain carries TRBV18 and TRBJ2-5; TRBD1 might be the D (6 bases). Germline-derived CDR1 and CDR2 are KGHSH and LQKENI. Deletions cut 2 bases from V and 1 base from J, with 11 bases between. The CDR3 runs 15 residues. CDR3 region: CASSPTRTAQETQYF. The CDR3 nucleotides are TGTGCCAGCTCACCAACCCGGACAGCCCAAGAGACCCAGTACTTC.

The gene calls are TRBV28 and TRBJ1-2; 9 bases map to TRBD1. The CDR3 totals 16 residues. In germline, CDR1 is MDHEN, CDR2 SYDVKM. V was pared by 8 bases and J by 2 bases, with 12 bases of the junction left unmatched. The CDR3 protein is CASAPGGTGKNYGYTF. The CDR3, as DNA: TGTGCCAGCGCCCCAGGCGGGACAGGGAAAAACTATGGCTACACCTTC.

The chain has TRBV9 and TRBJ2-1, with TRBD1 matching over 7 bases. V was clipped by 2 bases and J by 0 bases; unmatched bases: 2. The CDR3 loop spans 15 amino acids. The V gene's germline CDR1 is SGDLS and CDR2 YYNGEE. CDR3 region: CASSVDRSSYNEQFF. The CDR3 bases are TGTGCCAGCAGCGTGGACAGGAGCTCCTACAATGAGCAGTTCTTC. The whole variable domain, filled in from reference TRBV9 and TRBJ2-1, reads DSGVTQTPKHLITATGQRVTLRCSPRSGDLSVYWYQQSLDQGLQFLIQYYNGEERAKGNILERFSAQQFPDLHSELNLSSLELGDSALYFCASSVDRSSYNEQFFGPGTRLTVL.

V and J are TRBV18 and TRBJ2-2, with 8 bases lining up with TRBD2. The CDR3 has 15 amino acids. The V and J ends lost 5 bases and 3 bases, in that order; junction bases with no gene match: 5. Germline CDR1 reads KGHSH; CDR2 reads LQKENI. This CDR3 is CASSVSGGYTGELFF. The CDR3 bases are TGTGCCAGCTCAGTCAGCGGGGGATACACCGGGGAGCTGTTTTTT.

This clone was picked up a small number of times. The chain recombines TRBV19 with TRBJ1-2; D ambiguous. V was cut by 5 bases and J by 2 bases, with 9 bases left in between. From germline, CDR1 is LNHDA and CDR2 SQIVND (reference sequence). CDR3 length: 13 amino acids. The chain's CDR3 is CASSSRGNYGYTF. For the CDR3, the DNA is TGTGCCAGTAGTTCCCGCGGAAACTATGGCTACACCTTC.

The V and J genes are TRBV10-3 and TRBJ2-5; 8 bases line up with TRBD1. V was pared by 4 bases and J by 7 bases, with 14 bases of the junction left unmatched. The CDR3 runs to 16 residues. The germline CDR1 and CDR2 sequences are ENHRY and SYGVKD. DNA for the CDR3: TGTGCCATCAGTGGAGCCGGGACAGGAGGCGCTAGGACCCAGTACTTC. Translation gives CAISGAGTGGARTQYF.

In the case of this clone: This specimen includes other DNA sequences encoding the same CDR3. This chain uses TRBV5-1 with TRBJ1-1, with D possibly being TRBD1 (5 bases). The CDR3 covers 14 residues. V dropped 2 bases and J dropped 7 bases, with 15 bases sitting between them. The germline V gene has CDR1 SGHRS and CDR2 YFSETQ. Written as DNA, the CDR3 is TGCGCCAGCAGCTTACCCAGGCAGGGTGATGAAGCTTTCTTT. This sequence encodes CASSLPRQGDEAFF.

This clone was observed a handful of times. V usage is TRBV11-2 and J usage is TRBJ2-1; 8 bases align to TRBD2. In germline, CDR1 is SGHAT, CDR2 FQNNGV. V trimming: 7 bases; J trimming: 1 base; junction bases outside the gene matches: 6. This CDR3 region has 15 residues. CDR3 in amino acids: CASTPLAGSYNEQFF. The DNA for the CDR3 is TGTGCCAGCACCCCCTTAGCGGGGTCCTACAATGAGCAGTTCTTC.

The chain couples TRBV5-6 to TRBJ2-3; 7 bases align to TRBD2. This CDR3 is 15 amino acids long. The V and J ends lost 1 base and 3 bases, in that order; junction bases with no gene match: 5. Germline V CDR1 and CDR2: SGHDT, YYEEEE. CDR3 in DNA: TGTGCCAGCAGCTTGTCCGGGGGGACTACAGATACGCAGTATTTT. Translation gives CASSLSGGTTDTQYF.

The rearrangement uses TRBV15 and TRBJ1-2, with D maybe TRBD1 (5 bases). The CDR3 extends over 13 amino acids. V lost 1 base and J 4 bases, leaving 7 bases between the germline ends. Germline lookup yields CDR1 LNHNV and CDR2 YYDKDF (reference sequence). CDR3 nucleotide sequence: TGTGCCACCAGCAGAGGCACAGGCTATGGCTACACCTTC. The encoded protein is CATSRGTGYGYTF.

This clone was seen just once. This chain uses TRBV7-2 with TRBJ2-7; 13 bases align to TRBD2. From germline, CDR1 is SGHTA and CDR2 FQGNSA. With 2 bases clipped from V and 10 bases from J, the junction kept 5 bases outside the gene matches. There are 14 residues in the CDR3. The CDR3: CASSLPGLAGLQYF. The DNA of the CDR3 is TGTGCCAGCAGCTTACCGGGACTAGCGGGGCTACAGTACTTC.

The rearrangement joins TRBV9 to TRBJ1-2; D not resolved. Germline V gene sequence: CDR1 SGDLS, CDR2 YYNGEE. The CDR3 has 13 residues. V lost 1 base and J 1 base, leaving 5 bases between the germline ends. This chain's CDR3 is CASSVSGNYGYTF. The CDR3 bases are TGTGCCAGCAGCGTATCAGGTAACTATGGCTACACCTTC.

This sequence joins TRBV29-1 and TRBJ2-3, with D perhaps TRBD1 (6 bases). Per germline, CDR1 SQVTM and CDR2 ANQGSEA. V was cut by 6 bases and J by 3 bases, with 16 bases left in between. The CDR3 consists of 14 residues. The CDR3 DNA follows: TGCAGCGTCCGACAGGAATTCTCAACAGATACGCAGTATTTT. It encodes CSVRQEFSTDTQYF.

The V call is TRBV18, the J call TRBJ1-2; no clear D. Trimming removed 6 bases at V and 2 bases at J, with 10 bases between. This CDR3 is built from 13 residues. Per the germline V gene, CDR1 is KGHSH and CDR2 is LQKENI. CDR3 DNA sequence: TGTGCCAGCTCGGCAGACTACAACTATGGCTACACCTTC. Encoded protein: CASSADYNYGYTF.

The rearrangement links TRBV7-2 to TRBJ2-1; 9 bases agree with TRBD1. With V trimmed by 5 bases and J by 4 bases, 6 bases remained unmatched. Germline lookup yields CDR1 SGHTA and CDR2 FQGNSA. The CDR3 sequence is 15 residues long. The CDR3 DNA sequence: TGTGCCAGCAGCAACAGGGGGCAACTATACAATGAGCAGTTCTTC. Protein product: CASSNRGQLYNEQFF.

The chain couples TRBV2 to TRBJ2-7; TRBD1 matches 9 bases. The V gene's germline CDR1 is SNHLY and CDR2 FYNNEI. J lost 3 bases, V lost 5 bases, and 5 bases had no gene match. The CDR3 contains 14 residues. CDR3 in amino acids: CASSKQGAGYEQYF. The CDR3 nucleotides are TGTGCCAGCAGTAAACAGGGGGCTGGCTACGAGCAGTACTTC.

This rearrangement joins TRBV28 to TRBJ1-5, with D unresolved. This CDR3 contains 14 residues. Germline assignment: CDR1 MDHEN and CDR2 SYDVKM. Between the trimmed V and J ends, which lost 8 bases and 4 bases, there was a span of 15 bases. The CDR3 loop reads CASVLHGINQPQHF. The CDR3 DNA is TGTGCCAGCGTACTCCACGGGATTAATCAGCCCCAGCATTTT.

This rearrangement joins TRBV7-9 to TRBJ1-1; the match to TRBD1 covers 9 bases. Trimming at V came to 5 bases and at J to 4 bases, leaving 5 bases not matched to a gene. The CDR3 runs to 14 residues. CDR1 and CDR2 from the germline V gene are SEHNR and FQNEAQ (reference sequence). The CDR3 loop reads CASSATGGVTEAFF. For the CDR3, the DNA is TGTGCCAGCAGCGCGACAGGGGGTGTCACTGAAGCTTTCTTT.

This clone has more than one count but fewer than ten. V gene TRBV7-9 combines with J gene TRBJ2-2, with TRBD1 matching 7 bases. V lost 4 bases and J lost 1; bases outside the gene matches: 12. CDR1 is SEHNR, CDR2 FQNEAQ, per germline (reference sequence). The CDR3 contains 18 residues. The CDR3 sequence: CASSSKTGEFGNTGELFF. The CDR3 nucleotides are TGTGCCAGCAGCTCCAAAACAGGGGAGTTCGGGAACACCGGGGAGCTGTTTTTT.

The rearrangement joins TRBV4-3 to TRBJ1-2; D may be TRBD1 (5 bases). Germline-derived CDR1 and CDR2 are LGHNA and YSLEER. The CDR3 spans 17 residues. V dropped 0 bases and J dropped 2 bases, with 16 bases sitting between them. CDR3 protein: CASSQDSAGRANYGYTF. The CDR3 DNA reads TGCGCCAGCAGCCAAGATTCGGCGGGGCGTGCGAACTATGGCTACACCTTC.

As DNA, the CDR3 is TGTGCCAGCAGTTCGGGGACAGGGGACTATGGCTACACCTTC. Amino acids: CASSSGTGDYGYTF. The chain is built from TRBV7-6 and TRBJ1-2; 10 bases fit TRBD1. Germline V gene sequence: CDR1 SGHVS, CDR2 FNYEAQ. J lost 3 bases, V lost 6 bases, and 4 bases had no gene match. This CDR3 region has 14 residues.